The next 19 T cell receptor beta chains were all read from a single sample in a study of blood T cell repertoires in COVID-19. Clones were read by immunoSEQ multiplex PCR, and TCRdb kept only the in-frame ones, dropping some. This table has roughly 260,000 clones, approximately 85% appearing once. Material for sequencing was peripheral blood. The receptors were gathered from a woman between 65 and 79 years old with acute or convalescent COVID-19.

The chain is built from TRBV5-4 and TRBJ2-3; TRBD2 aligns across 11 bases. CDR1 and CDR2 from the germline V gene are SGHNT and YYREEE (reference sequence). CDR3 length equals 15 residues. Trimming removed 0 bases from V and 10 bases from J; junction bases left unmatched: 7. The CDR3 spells CASSLAGLAETAQYF. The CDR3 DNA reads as TGTGCCAGCAGCTTGGCGGGACTAGCGGAGACTGCGCAGTATTTT.

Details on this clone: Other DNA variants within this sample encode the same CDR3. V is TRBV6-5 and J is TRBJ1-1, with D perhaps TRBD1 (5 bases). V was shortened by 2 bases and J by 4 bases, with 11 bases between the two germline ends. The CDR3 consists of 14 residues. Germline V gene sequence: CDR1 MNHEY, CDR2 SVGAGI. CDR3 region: CASSYGGMGTEAFF. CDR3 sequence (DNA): TGTGCCAGCAGTTACGGGGGGATGGGCACTGAAGCTTTCTTT.

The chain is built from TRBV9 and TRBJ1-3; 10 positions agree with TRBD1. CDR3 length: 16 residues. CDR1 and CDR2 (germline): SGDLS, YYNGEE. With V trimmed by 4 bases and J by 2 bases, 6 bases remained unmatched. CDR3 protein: CASSRQGAQAGNTIYF. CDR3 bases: TGTGCCAGCAGCAGACAGGGGGCGCAGGCTGGAAACACCATATATTTT.

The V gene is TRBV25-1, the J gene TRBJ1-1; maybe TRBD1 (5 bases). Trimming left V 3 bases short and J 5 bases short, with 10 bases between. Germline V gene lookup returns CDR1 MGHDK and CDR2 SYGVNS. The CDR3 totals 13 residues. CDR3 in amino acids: CASSDSGWTEAFF. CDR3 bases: TGTGCCAGCAGTGATTCAGGGTGGACTGAAGCTTTCTTT.

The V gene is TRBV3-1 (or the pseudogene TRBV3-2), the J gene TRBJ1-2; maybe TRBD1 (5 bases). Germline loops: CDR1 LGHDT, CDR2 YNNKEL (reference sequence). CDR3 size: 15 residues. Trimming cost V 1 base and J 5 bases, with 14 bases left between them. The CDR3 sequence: CASSQAEATAYGYTF. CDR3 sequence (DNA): TGTGCCAGCAGCCAAGCTGAAGCGACAGCGTATGGCTACACCTTC.

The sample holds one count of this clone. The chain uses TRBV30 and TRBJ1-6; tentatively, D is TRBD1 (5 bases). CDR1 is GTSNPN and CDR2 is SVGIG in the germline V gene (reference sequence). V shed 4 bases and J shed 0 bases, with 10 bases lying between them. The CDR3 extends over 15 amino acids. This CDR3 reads CAWTGVSSYNSPLHF. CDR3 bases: TGTGCCTGGACGGGGGTGAGCTCCTATAATTCACCCCTCCACTTT.

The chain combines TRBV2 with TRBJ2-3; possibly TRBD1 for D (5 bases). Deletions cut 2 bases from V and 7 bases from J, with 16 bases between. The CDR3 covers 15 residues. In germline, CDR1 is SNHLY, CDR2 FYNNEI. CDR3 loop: CASSEMSSGANTQYF. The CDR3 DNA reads TGTGCCAGCAGTGAAATGTCTAGTGGGGCGAATACGCAGTATTTT. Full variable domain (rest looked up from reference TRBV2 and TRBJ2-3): EPEVTQTPSHQVTQMGQEVILRCVPISNHLYFYWYRQILGQKVEFLVSFYNNEISEKSEIFDDQFSVERPDGSNFTLKIRSTKLEDSAMYFCASSEMSSGANTQYFGPGTRLTVL.

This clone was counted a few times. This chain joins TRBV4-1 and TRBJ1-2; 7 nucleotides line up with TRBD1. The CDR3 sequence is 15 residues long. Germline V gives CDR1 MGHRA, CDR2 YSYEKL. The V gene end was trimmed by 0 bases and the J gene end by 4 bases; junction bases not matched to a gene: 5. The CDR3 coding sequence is TGCGCCAGCAGCCAAGAAAGGGGGACAGCCTATGGCTACACCTTC. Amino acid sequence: CASSQERGTAYGYTF.

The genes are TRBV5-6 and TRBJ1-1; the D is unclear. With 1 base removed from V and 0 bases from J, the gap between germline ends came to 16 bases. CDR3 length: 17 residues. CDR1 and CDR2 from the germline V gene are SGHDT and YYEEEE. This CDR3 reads CASSLKIRQAVNTEAFF. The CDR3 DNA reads TGTGCCAGCAGCTTGAAGATCAGGCAGGCCGTGAACACTGAAGCTTTCTTT.

In DNA form, the CDR3 reads TGTGCCAGCAGGGACAGGTCGGTGGGGAGGTCACCCCTCCACTTT. Translated, it gives CASRDRSVGRSPLHF. The J gene is TRBJ1-6, the V gene TRBV5-4; TRBD1 matches at 7 bases. V gave up 5 bases and J gave up 10 bases; unmatched junction bases: 12. This CDR3 is built from 15 residues. Germline-derived CDR1 and CDR2 are SGHNT and YYREEE (reference sequence).

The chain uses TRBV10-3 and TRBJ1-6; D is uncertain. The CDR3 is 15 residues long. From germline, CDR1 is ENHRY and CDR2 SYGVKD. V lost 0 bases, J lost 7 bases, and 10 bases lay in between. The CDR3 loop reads CAISESRDSNSPLHF. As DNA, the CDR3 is TGTGCCATCAGTGAGTCACGGGATTCCAATTCACCCCTCCACTTT.

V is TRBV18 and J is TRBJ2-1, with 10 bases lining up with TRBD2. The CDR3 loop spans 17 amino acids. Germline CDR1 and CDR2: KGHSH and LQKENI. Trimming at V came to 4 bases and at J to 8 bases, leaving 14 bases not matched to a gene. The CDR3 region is CASSRPGLASKSDEQFF. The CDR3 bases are TGTGCCAGCTCACGACCGGGACTAGCGTCAAAGAGCGATGAGCAGTTCTTC.

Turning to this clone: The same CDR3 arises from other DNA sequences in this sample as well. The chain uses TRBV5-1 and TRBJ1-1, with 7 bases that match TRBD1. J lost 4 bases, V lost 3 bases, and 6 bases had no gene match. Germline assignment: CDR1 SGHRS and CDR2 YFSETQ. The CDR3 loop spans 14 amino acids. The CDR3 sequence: CASSSQGGGTEAFF. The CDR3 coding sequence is TGCGCCAGCAGCTCCCAGGGGGGAGGCACTGAAGCTTTCTTT.

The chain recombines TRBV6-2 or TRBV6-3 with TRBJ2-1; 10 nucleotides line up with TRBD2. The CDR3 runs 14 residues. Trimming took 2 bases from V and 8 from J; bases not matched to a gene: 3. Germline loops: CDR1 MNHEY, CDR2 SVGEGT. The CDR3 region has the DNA TGTGCCAGCAGTTACCAGCGGGGGGGCGATGAGCAGTTCTTC. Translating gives CASSYQRGGDEQFF.

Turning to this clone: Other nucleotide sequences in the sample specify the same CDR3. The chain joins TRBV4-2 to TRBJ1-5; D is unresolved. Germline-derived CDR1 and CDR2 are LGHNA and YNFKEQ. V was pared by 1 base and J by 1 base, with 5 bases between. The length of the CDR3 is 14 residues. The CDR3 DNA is TGTGCCAGCAGCCAAGTATCCAGCAATCAGCCCCAGCATTTT. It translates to CASSQVSSNQPQHF.

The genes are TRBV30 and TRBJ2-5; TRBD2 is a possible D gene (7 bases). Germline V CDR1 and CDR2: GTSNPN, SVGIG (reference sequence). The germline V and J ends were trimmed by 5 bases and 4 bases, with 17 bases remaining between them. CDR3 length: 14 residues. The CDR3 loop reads CAWVGPGGLETQYF. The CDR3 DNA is TGTGCCTGGGTAGGCCCCGGGGGGCTAGAGACCCAGTACTTC.

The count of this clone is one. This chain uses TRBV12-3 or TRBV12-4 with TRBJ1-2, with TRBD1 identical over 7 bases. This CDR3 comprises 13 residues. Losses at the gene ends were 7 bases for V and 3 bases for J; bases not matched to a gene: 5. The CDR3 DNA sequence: TGTGCCAGCACCCATACAGGGGACTATGGCTACACCTTC. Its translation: CASTHTGDYGYTF.

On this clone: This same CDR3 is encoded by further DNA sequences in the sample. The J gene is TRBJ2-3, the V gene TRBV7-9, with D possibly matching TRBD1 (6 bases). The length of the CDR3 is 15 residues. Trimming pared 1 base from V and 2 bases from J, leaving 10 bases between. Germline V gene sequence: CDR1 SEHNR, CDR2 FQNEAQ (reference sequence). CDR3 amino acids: CASSLGTGITDTQYF. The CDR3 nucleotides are TGTGCCAGCAGCTTAGGTACAGGGATCACAGATACGCAGTATTTT.

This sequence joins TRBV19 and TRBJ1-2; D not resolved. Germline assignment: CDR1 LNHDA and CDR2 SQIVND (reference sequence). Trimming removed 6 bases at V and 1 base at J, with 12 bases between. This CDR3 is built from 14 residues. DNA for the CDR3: TGTGCCAGTAGCAGAGACGGGATTAACTATGGCTACACCTTC. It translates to CASSRDGINYGYTF.